This T cell receptor (beta chain) was recovered during a study of identical twins. This CDR3 is built from 15 residues. Trimming left V 0 bases short and J 3 bases short, with 9 bases between. Looked up from germline, CDR1 is SGDLS and CDR2 is YYNGEE. The donors were all healthy and Caucasian. One entry per CDR3 protein results from TCRdb running MiXCR on the 5' RACE reads. The sample consists of 310,000 or so distinct CDR3 sequences, roughly 9% of them appearing once. As concerns this clonotype: What it binds is unknown.

Findings and caveats of the study: Clonotypes of the beta chain that were abundant in cord blood carried fewer insertions (memory repertoires showed none). Twins showed weaker excess sharing in their beta out-of-frame sequences.

These data also featured in a second study, about yellow fever vaccine responses in identical twins.

Sequences were obtained from CD8+ T cells sorted from blood. This chain joins TRBV9 and TRBJ2-2; the D gene is possibly TRBD1 (6 bases). This clonotype was sampled from a young woman in good health. This chain's CDR3 is CASSVGTEYTGELFF. CDR3 DNA: TGTGCCAGCAGCGTAGGGACAGAATACACCGGGGAGCTGTTTTTT. Based on the CDR3 plus reference TRBV9 and TRBJ2-2, the full variable domain is DSGVTQTPKHLITATGQRVTLRCSPRSGDLSVYWYQQSLDQGLQFLIQYYNGEERAKGNILERFSAQQFPDLHSELNLSSLELGDSALYFCASSVGTEYTGELFFGEGSRLTVL.